A single sample is the source of the 18 T cell receptor beta chains below, sequenced in a study of blood T cell repertoires in COVID-19. The protocol was immunoSEQ multiplex PCR, while the TCRdb copy is restricted to in-frame clones and leaves out a portion. The data show about 170,000 clones, about 88% seen once. The source material was peripheral blood. The receptor source for this set is a man in his forties or fifties who had recovered from COVID-19.

A few counts support this clone. The V and J genes are TRBV29-1 and TRBJ1-1; TRBD1 agrees at 8 bases. With 7 bases clipped from V and 2 bases from J, the junction kept 6 bases outside the gene matches. The CDR3 totals 13 residues. Per the germline V gene, CDR1 is SQVTM and CDR2 is ANQGSEA. The CDR3 nucleotides are TGCAGCGCCACAGGGGGGCCAAACACTGAAGCTTTCTTT. Translating it yields CSATGGPNTEAFF.

V usage is TRBV12-3 or TRBV12-4 and J usage is TRBJ2-7, with 8 bases lining up with TRBD1. Trimming cost V 6 bases and J 7 bases; bases outside gene matches: 8. CDR3 size: 13 residues. CDR3 nucleotides: TGTGCCAGCAGACTAGGACAGGGTGTGGAGCAGTACTTC. Translated: CASRLGQGVEQYF.

CDR3 residues: CASSLRGLAGSSTDTQYF. CDR3 nucleotides: TGTGCCAGCAGCTTAAGGGGACTAGCGGGATCGAGCACAGATACGCAGTATTTT. The V and J genes are TRBV7-2 and TRBJ2-3; 13 positions agree with TRBD2. Germline trimming cut 2 bases from V and 0 bases from J; bases unmatched to any gene: 5. CDR3 length equals 18 residues. Looked up from germline, CDR1 is SGHTA and CDR2 is FQGNSA.

The chain joins TRBV6-5 to TRBJ1-6; D is unresolved. Trimming took off 2 bases at V and 7 bases at J, with 12 bases between the two ends. The germline V gene has CDR1 MNHEY and CDR2 SVGAGI. The CDR3 extends over 15 amino acids. CDR3 bases: TGTGCCAGCAGTTACGGACGGAGGGAGAATTCACCCCTCCACTTT. It translates to CASSYGRRENSPLHF.

In this sample, this clone turned up a few times. The chain couples TRBV9 to TRBJ1-6; D is unclear. V gave up 0 bases and J gave up 6 bases, with 7 bases separating them. Germline V gene sequence: CDR1 SGDLS, CDR2 YYNGEE. CDR3 size: 14 residues. For the CDR3, the DNA is TGTGCCAGCAGCGTAGCCGGAGGTAATTCACCCCTCCACTTT. Residues: CASSVAGGNSPLHF.

The rearrangement links TRBV7-2 to TRBJ2-5, with 8 bases lining up with TRBD2. The ends lost 3 bases at V and 4 bases at J; junction bases unmatched: 10. The CDR3 covers 16 residues. Germline CDR1 is SGHTA and CDR2 is FQGNSA. For the CDR3, the DNA is TGTGCCAGCAGCTTGTACGGGGGGGCCCTTGGAGAGACCCAGTACTTC. This translates into CASSLYGGALGETQYF.

This rearrangement joins TRBV6-5 to TRBJ2-2, with D unclear. V lost 2 bases, J lost 14 bases, and 15 bases lay in between. CDR1 is MNHEY, CDR2 SVGAGI, per germline. The CDR3 totals 13 residues. The DNA of the CDR3 is TGTGCCAGCAGTTACAGCGAGTCCCGCACCCTGTTTTTT. It is translated as CASSYSESRTLFF.

This clone was recorded once. V is TRBV6-2 or TRBV6-3 and J is TRBJ2-4, with D perhaps matching TRBD1 (6 bases). From germline, CDR1 is MNHEY and CDR2 SVGEGT. Trimming pared 3 bases from V and 4 bases from J, leaving 13 bases between. The CDR3 contains 15 residues. The DNA of the CDR3 is TGTGCCAGCAGTTATCTCCAGGGGCGTAAAAACATTCAGTACTTC. The encoded protein is CASSYLQGRKNIQYF.

The J gene is TRBJ1-1, the V gene TRBV29-1; maybe TRBD1 (5 bases). The CDR3 is 12 residues long. The germline V and J ends were trimmed by 5 bases and 2 bases, with 9 bases remaining between them. Germline CDR1 and CDR2: SQVTM and ANQGSEA. The CDR3 DNA reads as TGCAGCGTTTCTCAGGGTAACACTGAAGCTTTCTTT. As protein: CSVSQGNTEAFF.

J is TRBJ2-2 and V is TRBV11-2, with 11 bases lining up with TRBD2. Germline V gene data show CDR1 as SGHAT and CDR2 as FQNNGV. Germline trimming cut 5 bases from V and 1 base from J; bases unmatched to any gene: 3. The CDR3 is made up of 16 amino acids. CDR3 in DNA: TGTGCCAGCAGCCGGGGGACTAGCGGGAACACCGGGGAGCTGTTTTTT. The encoded protein is CASSRGTSGNTGELFF.

The genes are TRBV7-9 and TRBJ1-6; perhaps TRBD1 as D (5 bases). Trimming cost V 5 bases and J 6 bases, with 14 bases left between them. Germline V CDR1 and CDR2: SEHNR, FQNEAQ (reference sequence). There are 15 residues in the CDR3. The CDR3 nucleotides read TGTGCCAGCAGCCAAAAGGGGTCCGCTAATTCACCCCTCCACTTT. Protein product: CASSQKGSANSPLHF.

The chain has TRBV30 and TRBJ1-2, with 10 nucleotides matching TRBD1. The V gene end was trimmed by 4 bases and the J gene end by 8 bases; junction bases not matched to a gene: 10. The CDR3 totals 14 residues. Looked up from germline, CDR1 is GTSNPN and CDR2 is SVGIG (reference sequence). CDR3 amino acids: CAWTTRQGARGYTF. As DNA, the CDR3 is TGTGCCTGGACCACTCGACAGGGGGCGAGGGGCTACACCTTC.

The V gene is TRBV3-1 (or the pseudogene TRBV3-2), the J gene TRBJ2-3, with TRBD2 matching over 10 bases. V lost 1 base to trimming and J lost 3 bases; unmatched junction nucleotides: 4. CDR3 length: 16 amino acids. Germline V lookup: CDR1 LGHDT, CDR2 YNNKEL (reference sequence). The CDR3 sequence is CASSQVGAGGTDTQYF. Written as DNA, the CDR3 is TGTGCCAGCAGCCAAGTAGGAGCGGGAGGGACAGATACGCAGTATTTT.

The CDR3 DNA reads TGTGCCAGCACTCGCGGGGGGGCCCAAGAGACCCAGTACTTC. Protein: CASTRGGAQETQYF. This rearrangement joins TRBV6-5 to TRBJ2-5, with 9 positions matching TRBD2. CDR1 and CDR2 (germline): MNHEY, SVGAGI. With V trimmed by 7 bases and J by 1 base, 4 bases remained unmatched. The CDR3 covers 14 residues.

The chain links TRBV29-1 to TRBJ2-1; 8 bases agree with TRBD2. This CDR3 region has 13 residues. V lost 7 bases, J lost 7 bases, and 9 bases stayed unmatched. Germline values: CDR1 SQVTM, CDR2 ANQGSEA. CDR3 loop: CSATTSDKNEQFF. The DNA of the CDR3 is TGCAGCGCAACGACTAGCGACAAGAATGAGCAGTTCTTC.

V and J are TRBV9 and TRBJ1-2; the match to TRBD1 covers 9 bases. CDR1 is SGDLS and CDR2 is YYNGEE in the germline V gene. Unmatched junction bases numbered 2, after V lost 0 bases and J lost 5 bases. CDR3 length: 14 amino acids. This CDR3 is CASSVGQGVYGYTF. CDR3 bases: TGTGCCAGCAGCGTAGGACAGGGGGTTTATGGCTACACCTTC.

This chain uses TRBV11-1 with TRBJ1-2, with TRBD1 as a possible D gene (5 bases). The CDR3 is 15 amino acids. Trimming cost V 2 bases and J 8 bases, with 18 bases left between them. The germline CDR1 and CDR2 sequences are SGHAT and FQDESV (reference sequence). The CDR3 spells CASSLSSETVLGYTF. CDR3 DNA sequence: TGTGCCAGCAGCTTATCGTCCGAGACAGTTCTGGGCTACACCTTC.

The V gene is TRBV14, the J gene TRBJ2-7, with 10 bases that match TRBD2. Losses at the gene ends were 1 base for V and 4 bases for J; bases not matched to a gene: 4. Germline lookup yields CDR1 SGHDN and CDR2 FVKESK. The CDR3 extends over 15 amino acids. The CDR3 spells CASSQGLAGVYEQYF. The CDR3 coding sequence is TGTGCCAGCAGCCAAGGGCTAGCGGGAGTGTACGAGCAGTACTTC.